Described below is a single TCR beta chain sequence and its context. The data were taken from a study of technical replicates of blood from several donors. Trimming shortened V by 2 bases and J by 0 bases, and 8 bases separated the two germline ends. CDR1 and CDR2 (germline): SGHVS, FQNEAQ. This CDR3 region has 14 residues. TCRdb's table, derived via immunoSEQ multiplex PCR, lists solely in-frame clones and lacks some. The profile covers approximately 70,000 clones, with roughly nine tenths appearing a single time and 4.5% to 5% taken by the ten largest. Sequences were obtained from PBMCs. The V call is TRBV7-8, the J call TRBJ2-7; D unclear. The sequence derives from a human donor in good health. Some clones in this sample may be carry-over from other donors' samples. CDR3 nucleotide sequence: TGTGCCAGCAGCTTATGGCTCAGCTCCTACGAGCAGTACTTC. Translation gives CASSLWLSSYEQYF.